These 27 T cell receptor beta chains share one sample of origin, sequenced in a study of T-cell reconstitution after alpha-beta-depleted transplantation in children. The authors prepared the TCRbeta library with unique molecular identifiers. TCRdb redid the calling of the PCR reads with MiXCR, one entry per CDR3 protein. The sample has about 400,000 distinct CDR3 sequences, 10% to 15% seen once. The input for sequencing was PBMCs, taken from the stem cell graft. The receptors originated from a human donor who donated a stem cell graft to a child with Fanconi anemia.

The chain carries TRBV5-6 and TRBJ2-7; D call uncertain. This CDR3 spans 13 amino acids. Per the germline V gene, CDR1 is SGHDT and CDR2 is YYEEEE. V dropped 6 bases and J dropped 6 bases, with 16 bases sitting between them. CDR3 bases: TGTGCCAGCACCATCGGAGCGTCCCGCGAGCAGTACGTC. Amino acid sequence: CASTIGASREQYV.

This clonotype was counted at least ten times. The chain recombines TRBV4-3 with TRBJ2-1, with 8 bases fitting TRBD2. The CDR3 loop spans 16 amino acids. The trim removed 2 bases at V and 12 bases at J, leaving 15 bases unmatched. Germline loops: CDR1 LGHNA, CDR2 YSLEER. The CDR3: CASSQSRGGPGRRQFF. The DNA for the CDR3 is TGCGCCAGCAGCCAAAGCCGGGGGGGCCCCGGACGTAGGCAGTTCTTC.

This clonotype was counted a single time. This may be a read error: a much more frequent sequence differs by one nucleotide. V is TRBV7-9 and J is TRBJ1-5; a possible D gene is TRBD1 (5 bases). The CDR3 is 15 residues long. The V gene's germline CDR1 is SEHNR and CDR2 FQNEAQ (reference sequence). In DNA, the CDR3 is TGTGCCAGAAGCTCCCAGGGCGCGGTCCATCAGCCCCAGCATTTT. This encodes CARSSQGAVHQPQHF.

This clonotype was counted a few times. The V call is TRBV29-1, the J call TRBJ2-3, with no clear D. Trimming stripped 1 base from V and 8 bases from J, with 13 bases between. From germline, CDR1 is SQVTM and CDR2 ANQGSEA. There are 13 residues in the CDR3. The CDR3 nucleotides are TGCAGCGTTGAAGCGACCGCTCTACTTACGCAGTATTTT. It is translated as CSVEATALLTQYF.

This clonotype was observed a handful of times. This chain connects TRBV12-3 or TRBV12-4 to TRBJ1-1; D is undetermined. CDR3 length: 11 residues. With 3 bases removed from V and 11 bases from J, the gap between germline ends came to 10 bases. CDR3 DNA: TGTGCCAGCAGTTTGGGGTCTAGGGCTTTCTTT. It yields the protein CASSLGSRAFF.

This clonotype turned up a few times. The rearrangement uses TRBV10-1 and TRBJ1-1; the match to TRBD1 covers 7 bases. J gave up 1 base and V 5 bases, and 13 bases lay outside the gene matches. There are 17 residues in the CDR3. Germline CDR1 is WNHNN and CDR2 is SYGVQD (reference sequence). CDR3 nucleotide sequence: TGCGCCAGCAGTCCACTTCCGGGGACAGAAGAGAACACTGAAGCTTTCTTT. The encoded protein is CASSPLPGTEENTEAFF.

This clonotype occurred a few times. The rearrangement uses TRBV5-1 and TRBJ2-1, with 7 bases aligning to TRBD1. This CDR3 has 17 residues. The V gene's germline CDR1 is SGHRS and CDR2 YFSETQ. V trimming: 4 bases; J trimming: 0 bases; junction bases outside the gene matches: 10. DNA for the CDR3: TGCGCCAGCAGCATTCGAGGGGGACAGAGCTCCTACAATGAGCAGTTCTTC. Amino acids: CASSIRGGQSSYNEQFF.

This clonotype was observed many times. CDR3 loop: CASSQYQGIYEQYF. Here the CDR3 DNA reads TGCGCCAGCAGCCAATATCAGGGTATCTACGAGCAGTACTTC. The chain recombines TRBV4-3 with TRBJ2-7, with D perhaps TRBD1 (5 bases). V was shortened by 2 bases and J by 3 bases, with 11 bases between the two germline ends. Per germline, CDR1 LGHNA and CDR2 YSLEER. The CDR3 is 14 residues long.

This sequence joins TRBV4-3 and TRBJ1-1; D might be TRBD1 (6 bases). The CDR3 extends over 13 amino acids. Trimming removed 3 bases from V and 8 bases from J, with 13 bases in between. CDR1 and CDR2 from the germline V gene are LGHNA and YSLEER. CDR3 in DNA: TGCGCCAGCAGCCACCTCAAAAGGGGGGAAGCTTTCTTT. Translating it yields CASSHLKRGEAFF.

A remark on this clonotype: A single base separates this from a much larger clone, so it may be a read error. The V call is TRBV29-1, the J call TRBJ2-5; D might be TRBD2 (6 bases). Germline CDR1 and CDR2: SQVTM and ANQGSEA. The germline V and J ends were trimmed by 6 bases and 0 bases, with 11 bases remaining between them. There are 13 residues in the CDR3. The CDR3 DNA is TGCAGCGTCCCCCGGGACTACCAAGAGACCCAGTACTTC. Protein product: CSVPRDYQETQYF.

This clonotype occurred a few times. The CDR3 sequence is CASSPSGGADEQFF. Written as DNA, the CDR3 is TGTGCCAGCAGTCCTAGCGGGGGGGCCGATGAGCAGTTCTTC. The chain couples TRBV12-3 or TRBV12-4 to TRBJ2-1; TRBD2 aligns across 12 bases. The trim removed 5 bases at V and 8 bases at J, leaving 4 bases unmatched. This CDR3 is built from 14 residues.

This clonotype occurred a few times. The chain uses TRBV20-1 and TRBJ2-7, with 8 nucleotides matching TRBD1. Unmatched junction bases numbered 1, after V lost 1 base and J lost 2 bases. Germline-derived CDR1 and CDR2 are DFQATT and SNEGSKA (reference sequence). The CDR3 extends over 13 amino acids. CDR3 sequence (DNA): TGCAGTGCTAGAGCGGACAGGGCCTACGAGCAGTACTTC. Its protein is CSARADRAYEQYF.

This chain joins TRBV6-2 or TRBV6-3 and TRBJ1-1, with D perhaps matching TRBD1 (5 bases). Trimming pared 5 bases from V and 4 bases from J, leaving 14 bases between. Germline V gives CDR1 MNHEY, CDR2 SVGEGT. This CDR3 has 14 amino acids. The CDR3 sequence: CASSAGTKGTEAFF. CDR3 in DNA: TGTGCCAGCAGTGCCGGGACGAAGGGCACTGAAGCTTTCTTT.

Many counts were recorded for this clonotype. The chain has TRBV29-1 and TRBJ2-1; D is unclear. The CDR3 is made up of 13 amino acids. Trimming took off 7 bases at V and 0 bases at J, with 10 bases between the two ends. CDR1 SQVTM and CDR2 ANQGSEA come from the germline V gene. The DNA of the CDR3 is TGCAGCGCTGACACCATCTCCTACAATGAGCAGTTCTTC. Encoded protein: CSADTISYNEQFF.

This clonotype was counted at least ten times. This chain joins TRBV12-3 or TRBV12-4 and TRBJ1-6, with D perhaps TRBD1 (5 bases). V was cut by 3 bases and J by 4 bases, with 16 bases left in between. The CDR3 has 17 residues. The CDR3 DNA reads TGTGCCAGCAGTTTCAGGGCCCCAGGACCATATAATTCACCCCTCCACTTT. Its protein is CASSFRAPGPYNSPLHF.

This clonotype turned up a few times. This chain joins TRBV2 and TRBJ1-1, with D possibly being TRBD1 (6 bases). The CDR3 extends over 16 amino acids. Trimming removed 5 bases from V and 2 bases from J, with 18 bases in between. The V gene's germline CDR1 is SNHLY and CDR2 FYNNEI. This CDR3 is CASSHRIRDTNTEAFF. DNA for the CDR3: TGTGCCAGCAGTCATAGAATCCGGGACACTAACACTGAAGCTTTCTTT.

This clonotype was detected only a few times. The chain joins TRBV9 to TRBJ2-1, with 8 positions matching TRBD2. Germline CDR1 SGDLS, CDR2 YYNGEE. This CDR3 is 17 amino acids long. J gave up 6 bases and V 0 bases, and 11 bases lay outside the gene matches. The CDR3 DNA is TGTGCCAGCAGCGTAGATATGGGAGCGGGGGCCTTCAATGAGCAGTTCTTC. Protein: CASSVDMGAGAFNEQFF.

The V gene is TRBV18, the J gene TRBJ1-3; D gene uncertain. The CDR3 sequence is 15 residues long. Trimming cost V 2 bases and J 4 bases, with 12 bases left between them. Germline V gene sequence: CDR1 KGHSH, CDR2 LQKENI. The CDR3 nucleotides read TGTGCCAGCTCACCAGGGTCGGCGTGGGGAAACACCATATATTTT. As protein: CASSPGSAWGNTIYF.

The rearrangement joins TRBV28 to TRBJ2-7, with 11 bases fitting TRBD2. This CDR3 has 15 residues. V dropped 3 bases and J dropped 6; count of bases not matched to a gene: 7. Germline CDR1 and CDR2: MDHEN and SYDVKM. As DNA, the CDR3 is TGTGCCAGCAGTTTGGGACTAGCGGTACGGGGCGAGCAGTACTTC. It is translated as CASSLGLAVRGEQYF. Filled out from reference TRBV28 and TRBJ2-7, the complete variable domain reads DVKVTQSSRYLVKRTGEKVFLECVQDMDHENMFWYRQDPGLGLRLIYFSYDVKMKEKGDIPEGYSVSREKKERFSLILESASTNQTSMYLCASSLGLAVRGEQYFGPGTRLTVT.

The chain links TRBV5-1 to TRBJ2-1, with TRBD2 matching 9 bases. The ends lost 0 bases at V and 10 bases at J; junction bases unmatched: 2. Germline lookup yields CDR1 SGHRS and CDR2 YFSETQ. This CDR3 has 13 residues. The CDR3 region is CASSLVLAGEQFF. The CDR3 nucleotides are TGCGCCAGCAGCTTGGTTCTAGCGGGGGAGCAGTTCTTC.

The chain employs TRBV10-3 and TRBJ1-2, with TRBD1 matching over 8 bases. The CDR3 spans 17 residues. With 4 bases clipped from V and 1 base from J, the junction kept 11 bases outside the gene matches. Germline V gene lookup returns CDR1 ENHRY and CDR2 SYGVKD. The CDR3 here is CAISAPPGQGVNYGYTF. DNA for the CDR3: TGTGCCATCAGTGCTCCCCCAGGACAGGGAGTTAACTATGGCTACACCTTC.

This CDR3 reads CSAEDFLRMGEQFF. In DNA, the CDR3 is TGCAGTGCGGAGGACTTTTTGCGGATGGGTGAGCAGTTCTTC. The chain employs TRBV20-1 and TRBJ2-1; D may be TRBD2 (5 bases). V lost 6 bases to trimming and J lost 9 bases, with 21 bases between them. CDR3 size: 14 residues. Germline assignment: CDR1 DFQATT and CDR2 SNEGSKA (reference sequence).

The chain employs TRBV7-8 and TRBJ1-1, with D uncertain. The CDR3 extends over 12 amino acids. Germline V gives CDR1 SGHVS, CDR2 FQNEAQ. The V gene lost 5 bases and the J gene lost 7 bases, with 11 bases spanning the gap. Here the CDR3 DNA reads TGTGCCAGCAGCCTCGGACGGTATGAAGCTTTCTTT. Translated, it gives CASSLGRYEAFF. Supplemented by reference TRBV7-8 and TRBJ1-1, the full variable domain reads GAGVSQSPRYKVAKRGQDVALRCDPISGHVSLFWYQQALGQGPEFLTYFQNEAQLDKSGLPSDRFFAERPEGSVSTLKIQRTQQEDSAVYLCASSLGRYEAFFGQGTRLTVV.

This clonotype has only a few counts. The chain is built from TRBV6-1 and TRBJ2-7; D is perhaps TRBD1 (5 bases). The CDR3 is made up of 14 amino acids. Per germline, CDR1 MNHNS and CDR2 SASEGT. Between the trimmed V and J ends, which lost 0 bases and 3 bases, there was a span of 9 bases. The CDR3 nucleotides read TGTGCCAGCAGTGAAGCGTCAGGGAACTACGAGCAGTACGTC. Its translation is CASSEASGNYEQYV.

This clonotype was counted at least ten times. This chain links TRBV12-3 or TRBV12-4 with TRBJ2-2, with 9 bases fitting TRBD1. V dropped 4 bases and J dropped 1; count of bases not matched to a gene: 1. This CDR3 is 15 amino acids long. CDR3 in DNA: TGTGCCAGCAGTTGGGGACAGGGGAACACCGGGGAGCTGTTTTTT. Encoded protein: CASSWGQGNTGELFF.

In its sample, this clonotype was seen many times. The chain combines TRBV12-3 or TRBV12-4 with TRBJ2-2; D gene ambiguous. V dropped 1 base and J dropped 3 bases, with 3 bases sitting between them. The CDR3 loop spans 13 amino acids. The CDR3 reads CASSLGYTGELFF. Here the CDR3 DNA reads TGTGCCAGCAGTTTAGGGTACACCGGGGAGCTGTTTTTT.

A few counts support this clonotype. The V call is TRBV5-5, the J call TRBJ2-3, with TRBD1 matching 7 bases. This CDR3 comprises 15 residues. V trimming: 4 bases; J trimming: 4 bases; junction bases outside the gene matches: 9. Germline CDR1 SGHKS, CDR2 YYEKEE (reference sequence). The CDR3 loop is CASSTYYRGADTQYF. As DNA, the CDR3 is TGTGCCAGCAGCACGTACTACAGGGGCGCAGATACGCAGTATTTT.